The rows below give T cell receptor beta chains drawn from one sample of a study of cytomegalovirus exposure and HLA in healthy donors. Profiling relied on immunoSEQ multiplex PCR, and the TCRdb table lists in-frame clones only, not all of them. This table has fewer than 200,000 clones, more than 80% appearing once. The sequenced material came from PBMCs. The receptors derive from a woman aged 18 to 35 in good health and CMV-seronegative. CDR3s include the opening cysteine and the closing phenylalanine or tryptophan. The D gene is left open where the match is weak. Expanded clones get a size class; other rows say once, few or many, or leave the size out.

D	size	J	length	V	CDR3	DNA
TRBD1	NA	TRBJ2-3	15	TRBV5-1	CASSAEGASTDTQYF	TGCGCCAGCAGCGCCGAGGGGGCCTCCACAGATACGCAGTATTTT
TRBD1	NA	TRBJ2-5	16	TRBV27	CASSLAGGHPQETQYF	TGTGCCAGCAGTTTAGCAGGGGGCCACCCCCAAGAGACCCAGTACTTC
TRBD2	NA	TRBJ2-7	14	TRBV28	CASSLAGGPSEQYF	TGTGCCAGCAGTTTAGCGGGAGGGCCATCCGAGCAGTACTTC
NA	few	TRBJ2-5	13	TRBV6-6	CASSYSELETQYF	TGTGCCAGCAGTTACTCTGAGTTGGAGACCCAGTACTTC
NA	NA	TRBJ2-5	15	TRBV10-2	CASSDPGLPQETQYF	TGCGCCAGCAGTGATCCCGGACTACCCCAAGAGACCCAGTACTTC
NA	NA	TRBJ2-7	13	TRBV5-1	CASSSTRADEQYF	TGCGCCAGCAGCTCGACTAGAGCCGACGAGCAGTACTTC
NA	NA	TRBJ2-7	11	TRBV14	CASSPGYEQYF	TGTGCCAGCAGCCCCGGTTACGAGCAGTACTTC
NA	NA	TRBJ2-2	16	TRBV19	CASSIQTLRGTGELFF	TGTGCCAGTAGTATACAAACCCTTCGGGGAACCGGGGAGCTGTTTTTT
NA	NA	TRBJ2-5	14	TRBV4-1	CASSPRGDRETQYF	TGCGCCAGCAGCCCTCGCGGGGACCGAGAGACCCAGTACTTC
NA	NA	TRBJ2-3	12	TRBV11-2	CASSLGGHQQYF	TGTGCCAGCAGCTTAGGAGGACACCAGCAGTATTTT
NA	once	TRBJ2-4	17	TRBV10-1	CASSDLAQGLAKNIQYF	TGCGCCAGCAGTGACCTCGCACAGGGTCTAGCCAAAAACATTCAGTACTTC
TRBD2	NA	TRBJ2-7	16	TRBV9	CASSALPGLVGYEQYF	TGTGCCAGCAGCGCTTTACCGGGACTAGTAGGCTACGAGCAGTACTTC
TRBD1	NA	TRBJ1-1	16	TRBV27	CASSPIPGQTNTEAFF	TGTGCCAGCAGTCCAATTCCGGGACAGACTAACACTGAAGCTTTCTTT
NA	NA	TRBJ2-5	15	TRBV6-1	CASSEATGGQETQYF	TGTGCCAGCAGTGAGGCTACTGGCGGCCAAGAGACCCAGTACTTC
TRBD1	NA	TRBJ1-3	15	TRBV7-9	CSSSLERGGENTIYF	TGTTCCAGCAGCTTAGAACGAGGGGGCGAAAACACCATATATTTT
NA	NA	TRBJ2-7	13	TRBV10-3	CAISGWGGYEQYF	TGTGCCATCAGTGGCTGGGGAGGTTACGAGCAGTACTTC
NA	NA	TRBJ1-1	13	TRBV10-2	CATQRGEGTEAFF	TGCGCCACCCAGCGGGGCGAGGGCACTGAAGCTTTCTTT
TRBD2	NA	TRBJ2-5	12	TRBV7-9	CASSWGGETQYF	TGTGCCAGCAGTTGGGGGGGAGAGACCCAGTACTTC
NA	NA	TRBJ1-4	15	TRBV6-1	CASSIWRHSLEKLFF	TGTGCCAGCTCTATATGGCGGCATTCCCTTGAAAAACTGTTTTTT
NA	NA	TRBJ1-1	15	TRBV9	CASSVVSSGLQGAFF	TGTGCCAGCAGCGTAGTTTCGTCGGGCCTCCAGGGGGCTTTCTTT
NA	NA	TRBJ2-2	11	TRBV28	CASTSAGELFF	TGTGCCAGCACCTCGGCCGGGGAGCTGTTTTTT
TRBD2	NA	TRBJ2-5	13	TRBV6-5	CAAGGARQETQYF	TGTGCCGCCGGGGGGGCCCGGCAAGAGACCCAGTACTTC
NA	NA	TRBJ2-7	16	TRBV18	CASSGCPRVPSYEQYF	TGTGCCAGCTCAGGATGCCCGAGGGTGCCGTCCTACGAGCAGTACTTC
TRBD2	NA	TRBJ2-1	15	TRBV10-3	CAISATSGGYNEQFF	TGTGCCATCAGTGCCACTAGCGGGGGATACAATGAGCAGTTCTTC
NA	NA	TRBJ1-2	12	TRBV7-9	CASSFSGYGYTF	TGTGCCAGCAGCTTTTCAGGGTATGGCTACACCTTC
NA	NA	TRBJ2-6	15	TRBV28	CASSLRGTGANVLTF	TGTGCCAGCAGTTTACGCGGGACCGGGGCCAACGTCCTGACTTTC
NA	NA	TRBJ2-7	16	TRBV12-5	CASGLNPGTGVYEQYF	TGTGCTAGTGGTTTAAATCCCGGGACGGGGGTCTACGAGCAGTACTTC
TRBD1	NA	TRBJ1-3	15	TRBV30	CAWSLRGLAGNTIYF	TGTGCCTGGAGCCTAAGGGGGCTCGCTGGAAACACCATATATTTT
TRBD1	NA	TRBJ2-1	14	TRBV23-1	CASSPGQGIFEQFF	TGCGCCAGCAGTCCGGGACAGGGAATTTTTGAGCAGTTCTTC
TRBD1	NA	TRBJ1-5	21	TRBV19	CASSRRARGQGLAYSNQPQHF	TGTGCCAGTAGTAGGCGAGCTAGGGGACAGGGATTGGCATATAGCAATCAGCCCCAGCATTTT
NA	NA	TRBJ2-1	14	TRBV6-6	CASSYSPQGNEQFF	TGTGCCAGCAGTTACAGCCCCCAGGGGAATGAGCAGTTCTTC
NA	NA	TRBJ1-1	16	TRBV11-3	CASSLVDARRDTEAFF	TGTGCCAGCAGCTTAGTGGACGCCCGGCGGGACACTGAAGCTTTCTTT
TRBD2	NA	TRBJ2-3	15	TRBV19	CASSPSAGGADTQYF	TGTGCCAGTAGCCCGTCAGCGGGAGGAGCCGATACGCAGTATTTT
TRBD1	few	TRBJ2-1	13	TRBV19	CASRQTGLNEQFF	TGTGCCAGTAGACAGACAGGGCTGAATGAGCAGTTCTTC
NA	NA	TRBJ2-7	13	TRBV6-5	CASSYGGTYEQYF	TGTGCCAGCAGTTACGGCGGAACCTACGAGCAGTACTTC
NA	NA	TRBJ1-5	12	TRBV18	CASSPPEGPQHF	TGTGCCAGCTCACCACCGGAGGGGCCCCAGCATTTT
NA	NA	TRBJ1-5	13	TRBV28	CASSLDWGQPQHF	TGTGCCAGCAGTTTGGACTGGGGTCAGCCCCAGCATTTT
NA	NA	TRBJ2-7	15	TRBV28	CASSSEGAGSYEQYF	TGTGCCAGCAGTTCGGAGGGGGCCGGGTCCTACGAGCAGTACTTC
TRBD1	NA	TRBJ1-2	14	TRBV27	CASSLGQGYYGYTF	TGTGCCAGCAGTTTAGGACAGGGGTACTATGGCTACACCTTC
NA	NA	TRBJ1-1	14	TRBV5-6	CASSLGGTYTEAFF	TGTGCCAGCAGCTTGGGGGGGACTTACACTGAAGCTTTCTTT
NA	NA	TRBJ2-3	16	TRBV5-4	CASSLGGAPSTDTQYF	TGTGCCAGCAGCTTGGGCGGGGCACCTAGCACAGATACGCAGTATTTT
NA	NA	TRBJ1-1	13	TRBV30	CAWSLKLNTEAFF	TGTGCCTGGAGCCTTAAATTGAACACTGAAGCTTTCTTT
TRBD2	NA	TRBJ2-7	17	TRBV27	CASSSSGLVSGGYEQYF	TGTGCCAGCAGTTCTAGCGGGTTGGTGAGTGGGGGCTACGAGCAGTACTTC
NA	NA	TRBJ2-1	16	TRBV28	CASSPPEGRIEGEQFF	TGTGCCAGCAGCCCCCCGGAGGGCCGGATTGAGGGTGAGCAGTTCTTC
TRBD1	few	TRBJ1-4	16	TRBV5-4	CASSFRRDSSNEKLFF	TGTGCCAGCAGCTTTAGGAGGGACAGTTCTAATGAAAAACTGTTTTTT
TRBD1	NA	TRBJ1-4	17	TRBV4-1	CASSRRPPGQTNEKLFF	TGCGCCAGCAGCCGACGGCCGCCGGGACAGACTAATGAAAAACTGTTTTTT
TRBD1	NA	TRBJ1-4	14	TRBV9	CASSEGQGEEKLFF	TGTGCCAGCAGCGAGGGACAGGGGGAGGAAAAACTGTTTTTT
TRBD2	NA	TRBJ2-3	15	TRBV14	CASSQFSGFTDTQYF	TGTGCCAGCAGCCAGTTTAGCGGGTTCACAGATACGCAGTATTTT
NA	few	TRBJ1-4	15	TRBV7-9	CASSFVTATNEKLFF	TGTGCCAGCAGCTTCGTGACTGCAACTAATGAAAAACTGTTTTTT